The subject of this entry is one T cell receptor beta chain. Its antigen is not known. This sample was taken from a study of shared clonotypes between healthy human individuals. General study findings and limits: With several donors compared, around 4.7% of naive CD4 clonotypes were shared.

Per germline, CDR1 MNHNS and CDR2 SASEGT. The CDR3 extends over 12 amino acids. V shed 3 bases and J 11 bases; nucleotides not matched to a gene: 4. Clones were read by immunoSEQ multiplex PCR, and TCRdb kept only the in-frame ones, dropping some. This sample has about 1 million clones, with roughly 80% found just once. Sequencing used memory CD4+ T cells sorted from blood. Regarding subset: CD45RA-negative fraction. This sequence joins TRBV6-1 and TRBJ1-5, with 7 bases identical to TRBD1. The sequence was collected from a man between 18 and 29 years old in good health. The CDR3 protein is CASSEQGEAQHF. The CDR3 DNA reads TGTGCCAGCAGTGAGCAGGGGGAGGCCCAGCATTTT.